This T cell receptor beta chain is drawn from a study of T cells in Graves' hyperthyroidism and ophthalmopathy. Study-level findings and limits: Most thyroid clonotypes that were expanded above 0.001 also turned up in blood.

V shed 3 bases and J shed 5 bases, with 20 bases lying between them. The CDR3 covers 17 residues. With a duration under 2 months, the hyperthyroidism was newly diagnosed in patients aged 18 to 65. From RNA transcripts, TCR beta CDR3 regions were amplified. The HTBI set primed first-round TCR CDR3 RT-PCR. TCRdb redid the calling of the multiplex PCR reads with MiXCR, one entry per CDR3 protein. The sample holds 700,000 to 850,000 distinct CDR3 sequences, 35% seen once. This clonotype was detected only a few times. Its antigen is unknown. This sequence joins TRBV12-3 or TRBV12-4 and TRBJ1-5; D perhaps matches TRBD1 (5 bases). The TCR originated in a woman aged 40 to 50 with Graves' hyperthyroidism. Sequencing was performed on blood. CDR3 amino acids: CASSFYRPAFTDQPQHF. The CDR3, as DNA: TGTGCCAGCAGTTTTTACAGGCCGGCGTTTACCGATCAGCCCCAGCATTTT.